This T cell receptor beta chain was sequenced during a study of T-cell memory formation after mild COVID-19. Study findings and constraints: Clones shrinking between day 15 and 85 showed a balanced CD4/CD8 split, and those that grew later tilted toward CD4+. A second wave of clones peaked on day 37, and their SARS-CoV-2 specificity went unconfirmed. Contracting CD4+ clones were located mainly in CM and EM, and CD8+ clones in EMRA.

One entry per CDR3 protein, called by TCRdb with MiXCR from the 5' RACE reads. The sample holds under 300,000 distinct CDR3 sequences; approximately 16% are singletons and the top ten take approximately 3.5%. This clonotype was seen only a few times. Its antigen is undetermined. Germline trimming cut 6 bases from V and 4 bases from J; bases unmatched to any gene: 10. The CDR3 extends over 15 amino acids. CDR1 MDHEN and CDR2 SYDVKM come from the germline V gene. V gene TRBV28 combines with J gene TRBJ2-5; 8 bases match TRBD2. This receptor was obtained from a man between 18 and 35 years old who had mild COVID-19 (a few samples of this study predate the infection). Cell type and time point are not known. Sequenced: PBMCs or a T cell subset sorted from them (not recorded which). CDR3 in amino acids: CASSLIGGVRETQYF. In DNA, the CDR3 is TGTGCCAGCAGCCTAATCGGGGGGGTTCGAGAGACCCAGTACTTC.